These 23 T cell receptor beta chains were all obtained from the same sample, sequenced in a study of T cells in Graves' hyperthyroidism and ophthalmopathy (dated by TCRdb to between 2018 and 2020). The library was built by means of multiplex PCR. Sequencer: Illumina HiSeq 2000. The TCR beta CDR3 regions were amplified from RNA transcripts. The first round of RT-PCR for the TCR CDR3 was performed with the HTBI primer set and the Qiagen OneStep RT-PCR kit. The public reads were quality trimmed at Q25 with fastp and then assembled into clones with MiXCR by TCRdb, keeping productive beta chains. Identical CDR3 proteins give one entry, which carries the most common genes and DNA. For this sample the table gives hundreds of thousands of distinct CDR3 sequences, of which 14% were detected only once. The ten most abundant clones make up approximately 12% of the sample. Sequences were obtained from blood. The receptors shown here come from a woman aged 45-65 years with Graves' ophthalmopathy.

With regard to this clonotype: Since a much larger clone is just one base distant, this may be a read error. This chain joins TRBV7-9 and TRBJ1-2; D possibly corresponds to TRBD1 (5 bases). Germline CDR1 and CDR2: SEHNR and FQNEAQ (reference sequence). The CDR3 has 14 amino acids. V lost 0 bases, J lost 8 bases, and 13 bases lay in between. CDR3 coding DNA: TGTGCCAGCAGCTTAGCATCTCCGGGGGGAGGCTACACCTTC. This codes for CASSLASPGGGYTF.

J is TRBJ2-7 and V is TRBV27; 9 bases are shared with TRBD1. CDR1 is MNHEY, CDR2 SMNVEV, per germline (reference sequence). The CDR3 spans 14 residues. The junction had 4 bases not matched to a gene; V was cut back by 1 base and J by 6 bases. CDR3 protein: CASSLWDRASEQYF. CDR3 sequence (DNA): TGTGCCAGCAGTTTATGGGACAGGGCCTCCGAGCAGTACTTC.

The table lists this clonotype with many counts. The rearrangement uses TRBV6-1 and TRBJ1-2; a weak D match, TRBD1 (6 bases). CDR1 MNHNS and CDR2 SASEGT come from the germline V gene. V was shortened by 7 bases and J by 4 bases, with 13 bases between the two germline ends. This CDR3 is built from 13 residues. The CDR3 DNA reads TGTGCCAGCAAGACTGGACAGCGCTATGGCTACACCTTC. Its translation is CASKTGQRYGYTF.

The chain combines TRBV6-5 with TRBJ1-1; D is uncertain. V gave up 0 bases and J gave up 1 base, with 6 bases separating them. The CDR3 runs to 14 residues. CDR1 and CDR2 (germline): MNHEY, SVGAGI. The CDR3, as DNA: TGTGCCAGCAGTTACTCGATGTGGAACACTGAAGCTTTCTTT. It encodes CASSYSMWNTEAFF.

This clonotype was seen repeatedly, ten times or more. This chain connects TRBV20-1 to TRBJ2-3; D is unclear. Germline V gene sequence: CDR1 DFQATT, CDR2 SNEGSKA (reference sequence). Trimming stripped 3 bases from V and 2 bases from J, with 12 bases between. CDR3 length: 14 residues. CDR3 sequence: CSASSHLSTDTQYF. CDR3 bases: TGCAGTGCTAGTTCCCACCTATCCACAGATACGCAGTATTTT.

This clonotype was seen many times. V is TRBV3-1 and J is TRBJ2-7; the match to TRBD1 covers 7 bases. The CDR3 length is 14 residues. Germline CDR1 is LGHDT and CDR2 is YNNKEL (reference sequence). V lost 5 bases and J lost 0; bases outside the gene matches: 4. CDR3 bases: TGTGCCAGCAGCAGTCAGGGGGACTCCTACGAGCAGTACTTC. It translates to CASSSQGDSYEQYF.

This clonotype occurred many times. The chain joins TRBV5-1 to TRBJ2-1; D might be TRBD1 or TRBD2, each matching 5 bases. The CDR3 sequence is 16 residues long. CDR1 is SGHRS, CDR2 YFSETQ, per germline. Trimming removed 3 bases at V and 2 bases at J, with 15 bases between. The CDR3 spells CASSSDGGVPYNEQFF. DNA for the CDR3: TGCGCCAGCAGCTCGGATGGGGGAGTACCCTACAATGAGCAGTTCTTC.

This clonotype was observed at least ten times. The chain joins TRBV28 to TRBJ1-5; the D gene is possibly TRBD1 (5 bases). V lost 3 bases to trimming and J lost 6 bases, with 12 bases between them. CDR3 length: 14 amino acids. Germline CDR1 MDHEN, CDR2 SYDVKM. CDR3 in DNA: TGTGCCAGCAGTTTTGGGGGTTTTGGTCAGCCCCAGCATTTT. Translation: CASSFGGFGQPQHF. Variable domain in full (rest from reference TRBV28 and TRBJ1-5): DVKVTQSSRYLVKRTGEKVFLECVQDMDHENMFWYRQDPGLGLRLIYFSYDVKMKEKGDIPEGYSVSREKKERFSLILESASTNQTSMYLCASSFGGFGQPQHFGDGTRLSIL.

This clonotype showed up many times. The rearrangement links TRBV24-1 to TRBJ2-1; TRBD1 matches 9 bases. V lost 4 bases to trimming and J lost 4 bases; unmatched junction nucleotides: 7. Germline V gene data show CDR1 as KGHDR and CDR2 as SFDVKD. The CDR3 is 16 amino acids. Written as DNA, the CDR3 is TGTGCCACCAGTGAGGCTGGACAGGGGATTTACAATGAGCAGTTCTTC. It encodes CATSEAGQGIYNEQFF.

This chain uses TRBV28 with TRBJ2-1; no clear D. This CDR3 is built from 12 residues. Germline CDR1 MDHEN, CDR2 SYDVKM. Trimming left V 3 bases short and J 10 bases short, with 10 bases between. CDR3 protein: CASSLGREEQFF. As DNA, the CDR3 is TGTGCCAGCAGTTTGGGCAGAGAAGAGCAGTTCTTC.

This clonotype appeared a few times. The DNA for the CDR3 is TGTGCCAGCAGTTACGGGGGAGTGGCGGGAGGTCACACCGGGGAGCTGTTTTTT. Translated, it gives CASSYGGVAGGHTGELFF. The rearrangement links TRBV6-6 to TRBJ2-2; TRBD2 matches 8 bases. The CDR3 totals 18 residues. Germline assignment: CDR1 MNHNY and CDR2 SVGAGI (reference sequence). Trimming removed 2 bases from V and 3 bases from J; junction bases left unmatched: 11.

The chain joins TRBV11-2 to TRBJ1-5, with 8 bases lining up with TRBD1. The ends lost 5 bases at V and 0 bases at J; junction bases unmatched: 15. There are 19 residues in the CDR3. CDR1 is SGHAT, CDR2 FQNNGV, per germline. The CDR3 nucleotides are TGTGCCAGCAGCACCTTGGACAGGGAGGACCTTTATAGCAATCAGCCCCAGCATTTT. Protein product: CASSTLDREDLYSNQPQHF.

Many counts were recorded for this clonotype. This sequence joins TRBV12-3 or TRBV12-4 and TRBJ1-5; D gene unclear. The CDR3 is 16 amino acids. The ends were cut back, 1 base at V and 6 bases at J, with 16 bases in the middle. CDR3 DNA: TGTGCCAGCAGTTTAGTCAAGGGTTTGCAAGGTCAGCCCCAGCATTTT. This gives the protein CASSLVKGLQGQPQHF.

The V call is TRBV20-1, the J call TRBJ1-1; D is ambiguous. Looked up from germline, CDR1 is DFQATT and CDR2 is SNEGSKA (reference sequence). The CDR3 is 13 amino acids. V lost 3 bases and J 3 bases, leaving 11 bases between the germline ends. For the CDR3, the DNA is TGCAGTGCTAGGGTGGACTCGTACACTGAAGCTTTCTTT. Its protein is CSARVDSYTEAFF.

The genes are TRBV7-2 and TRBJ1-5; no clear D gene. Germline CDR1 and CDR2: SGHTA and FQGNSA. V shed 5 bases and J shed 2 bases, with 16 bases lying between them. The CDR3 is 16 amino acids. The CDR3 sequence is CASSQEVRNGNQPQHF. The CDR3 DNA sequence: TGTGCCAGCAGCCAAGAAGTTAGGAATGGCAATCAGCCCCAGCATTTT. Full variable domain (outside the CDR3, taken from reference TRBV7-2 and TRBJ1-5): GAGVSQSPSNKVTEKGKDVELRCDPISGHTALYWYRQSLGQGLEFLIYFQGNSAPDKSGLPSDRFSAERTGGSVSTLTIQRTQQEDSAVYLCASSQEVRNGNQPQHFGDGTRLSIL.

This clonotype was recorded only once. Given a much more abundant clone one base away, this may be a read error. V usage is TRBV5-4 and J usage is TRBJ2-5; 13 bases match TRBD2. V lost 0 bases to trimming and J lost 13 bases; unmatched junction nucleotides: 6. Germline V CDR1 and CDR2: SGHNT, YYREEE (reference sequence). This CDR3 has 14 amino acids. In DNA form, the CDR3 reads TGTGCCAGCAGCTTGGAACTAGCGGGAGGGCCTCGGTACTTC. It translates to CASSLELAGGPRYF.

Only a few counts were recorded for this clonotype. The chain has TRBV5-1 and TRBJ2-4; 12 nucleotides agree with TRBD2. CDR1 and CDR2 from the germline V gene are SGHRS and YFSETQ. J was trimmed by 1 base and V by 4 bases; bases with no gene match: 9. CDR3 size: 18 residues. CDR3: CASSRLAGVSLAKNIQYF. The CDR3 DNA reads TGCGCCAGCAGCCGACTAGCGGGAGTGTCACTTGCCAAAAACATTCAGTACTTC.

This clonotype was counted many times. The chain uses TRBV27 and TRBJ2-1, with 10 bases lining up with TRBD2. The CDR3 sequence is 18 residues long. The germline V gene encodes CDR1 MNHEY and CDR2 SMNVEV (reference sequence). The ends lost 1 base at V and 10 bases at J; junction bases unmatched: 16. CDR3 protein: CASSLYVRAGGNLDEQFF. The CDR3 nucleotides read TGTGCCAGCAGTTTATATGTTCGAGCGGGAGGGAATTTAGACGAGCAGTTCTTC.

This clonotype was observed a single time. The rearrangement joins TRBV9 to TRBJ2-5; TRBD1 might be the D (5 bases). Germline CDR1 and CDR2: SGDLS and YYNGEE. The CDR3 spans 15 residues. Deletions cut 4 bases from V and 2 bases from J, with 15 bases between. CDR3 residues: CASSPFGASQETQYF. The DNA of the CDR3 is TGTGCCAGCAGCCCCTTTGGGGCCAGTCAAGAGACCCAGTACTTC. Full variable domain (rest looked up from reference TRBV9 and TRBJ2-5): DSGVTQTPKHLITATGQRVTLRCSPRSGDLSVYWYQQSLDQGLQFLIQYYNGEERAKGNILERFSAQQFPDLHSELNLSSLELGDSALYFCASSPFGASQETQYFGPGTRLLVL.

The chain links TRBV5-1 to TRBJ2-3; a weak D match, TRBD1 (6 bases). Trimming cost V 4 bases and J 0 bases, with 12 bases left between them. This CDR3 comprises 15 residues. CDR1 SGHRS and CDR2 YFSETQ come from the germline V gene. CDR3 amino acids: CASSRARGSTDTQYF. CDR3 in DNA: TGCGCCAGCAGCCGCGCCAGGGGTAGCACAGATACGCAGTATTTT.

This clonotype has a count of ten or more. This chain joins TRBV28 and TRBJ2-7, with 7 bases identical to TRBD1. Germline-derived CDR1 and CDR2 are MDHEN and SYDVKM. V was clipped by 7 bases and J by 3 bases; unmatched bases: 12. This CDR3 comprises 15 residues. In nucleotides, the CDR3 is TGTGCCAGCACCTCCGGGGCAGGGGGTATCTACGAGCAGTACTTC. This sequence encodes CASTSGAGGIYEQYF.

This clonotype was found a few times. The rearrangement joins TRBV25-1 to TRBJ1-1; no clear D. Trimming removed 11 bases at V and 4 bases at J, with 5 bases between. Germline CDR1 and CDR2: MGHDK and SYGVNS. The CDR3 runs to 9 residues. CDR3 bases: TGTGCCGATCCCACTGAAGCTTTCTTT. Encoded protein: CADPTEAFF.

This chain uses TRBV5-1 with TRBJ2-1; TRBD2 matches at 9 bases. CDR1 and CDR2 from the germline V gene are SGHRS and YFSETQ. Unmatched junction bases numbered 7, after V lost 0 bases and J lost 0 bases. There are 18 residues in the CDR3. The CDR3 sequence: CASSLEASGTSSYNEQFF. DNA of the CDR3: TGCGCCAGCAGCTTGGAGGCTAGCGGGACTTCCTCCTACAATGAGCAGTTCTTC.